Listed below are T cell receptor beta chains from one sample, sequenced in a study of CD8 T cells in ankylosing spondylitis. TCRdb ran MiXCR on the 5' RACE reads and lists one entry per CDR3 protein. The sample carries approximately 90,000 distinct CDR3 sequences, 7.5% to 9% recorded once. Material for sequencing was blood, either unsorted or a sorted T cell fraction (not recorded which). Receptor source: a male donor with ankylosing spondylitis or in good health (not recorded which). The CDR3 runs from the conserved cysteine through the conserved F or W. The D gene is left open where the match is weak. The size field is filled for only some rows; it gives once, few, many or a size class.

TRBD1	TRBV24-1	NA	TRBJ2-2	TGTGCCACCCAAAACGGACAGGTTCACACCGGGGAGCTGTTTTTT	CATQNGQVHTGELFF
NA	TRBV6-5	many	TRBJ2-5	TGTGCCAGCAGTTACTCGAGGATGGCGGAAGAGACCCAGTACTTC	CASSYSRMAEETQYF
NA	TRBV30	NA	TRBJ1-1	TGTGCCTGGAGTGGGGAAGGGAACACTGAAGCTTTCTTT	CAWSGEGNTEAFF
NA	TRBV12-3/TRBV12-4	many	TRBJ1-1	TGTGCCAGCGTCCGGGACACTTCTAACACTGAAGCTTTCTTT	CASVRDTSNTEAFF
NA	TRBV12-3/TRBV12-4	many	TRBJ2-4	TGTGCCAGCAGCAGCAGGGCGGCCAAAAACATTCAGTACTTC	CASSSRAAKNIQYF
NA	TRBV29-1	many	TRBJ2-7	TGCAGCGTTGATAGGGCAGGTTCCTACGAGCAGTACTTC	CSVDRAGSYEQYF
TRBD1	TRBV5-1	many	TRBJ2-3	TGCGCCAGCAGCTTGGTGGGACAGCCGAGCACAGATACGCAGTATTTT	CASSLVGQPSTDTQYF
TRBD1	TRBV28	many	TRBJ1-5	TGTGCCAGCAGCGCGGGGACAGGGTATTTTTATAGCAATCAGCCCCAGCATTTT	CASSAGTGYFYSNQPQHF
NA	TRBV19	few	TRBJ2-1	TGTGCCAGTAGAACACCCGGGGGAGGCAATGAGCAGTTCTTC	CASRTPGGGNEQFF
NA	TRBV27	many	TRBJ1-2	TGTGCCAGCCGAAGGGCCAGGGAGTATGGCTACACCTTC	CASRRAREYGYTF
NA	TRBV5-1	few	TRBJ1-2	TGCGCCAGCAGCTTGGAGGGACGATACTATGGCTACACCTTC	CASSLEGRYYGYTF
TRBD1	TRBV2	many	TRBJ2-7	TGTGCCAGCAGGGGGACAGGGCCCTACGAGCAGTACTTC	CASRGTGPYEQYF
NA	TRBV7-3	many	TRBJ2-1	TGTGCCAGCAGCTTAAGGCGAGGAGCGGTGAGCTCCTACAATGAGCAGTTCTTC	CASSLRRGAVSSYNEQFF
NA	TRBV7-9	many	TRBJ2-7	TGTGCCAGCAGCTCCGGGCTAACTTCCTACGAGCAGTACTTC	CASSSGLTSYEQYF
NA	TRBV9	many	TRBJ2-7	TGTGCCAGCAGCGTAGGCGGCAGGGATTCCGAGCAGTACTTC	CASSVGGRDSEQYF
NA	TRBV7-2	many	TRBJ2-3	TGTGCCAGCAGCTTAGTAACCCTTCGGGACACAGATACGCAGTATTTT	CASSLVTLRDTDTQYF
TRBD2	TRBV13	many	TRBJ2-1	TGTGCCAGCAATGTAGCGGGACTCCACAATGAGCAGTTCTTC	CASNVAGLHNEQFF
NA	TRBV27	many	TRBJ2-3	TGTGCCAGCAGTGTTAACGTGGGCAGCACAGATACGCAGTATTTT	CASSVNVGSTDTQYF
NA	TRBV10-3	many	TRBJ2-3	TGTGCCATCAGTTCTCCCCCCGGACTCGGATCCACAGATACGCAGTATTTT	CAISSPPGLGSTDTQYF
NA	TRBV29-1	many	TRBJ2-7	TGCAGCGCCTTTACGTTGGGCTACGAGCAGTACTTC	CSAFTLGYEQYF
NA	TRBV29-1	medium-sized	TRBJ1-5	TGCAGCGTTAGGTTGGGGAGCAATCAGCCCCAGCATTTT	CSVRLGSNQPQHF
TRBD2	TRBV11-2	NA	TRBJ2-4	TGTGCCAGCAGCTACGGCGAGCGATCTAGCGGCAAAAACATTCAGTACTTC	CASSYGERSSGKNIQYF
NA	TRBV4-3	many	TRBJ2-3	TGCGCCAGCAGCCAAGGTTCCGGCTCGAATACGCAGTATTTT	CASSQGSGSNTQYF
TRBD2	TRBV7-9	many	TRBJ2-7	TGTGCCAGCAGCTCCTTCCGACTAGCGGGGTTCTACGAGCAGTACTTC	CASSSFRLAGFYEQYF
NA	TRBV20-1	many	TRBJ1-2	TGCAGTGCTAGAGAAACAGGGACCACCAAGTTCTATGGCTACACCTTC	CSARETGTTKFYGYTF
NA	TRBV7-9	few	TRBJ2-5	TGTGCCAGCAGCCTGACGAGTGAGACCCAGTACTTC	CASSLTSETQYF
NA	TRBV11-2	many	TRBJ2-2	TGTGCCAGCAGCCCCGGACCGGGCGGGGAGCTGTTTTTT	CASSPGPGGELFF
NA	TRBV29-1	many	TRBJ2-5	TGCAGCGTTGCGCCGGGACAACAAGAGACCCAGTACTTC	CSVAPGQQETQYF
NA	TRBV7-8	few	TRBJ2-7	TGTGCCAGCAGCCCTGGACGATCGGGATTCTACGAGCAGTACTTC	CASSPGRSGFYEQYF